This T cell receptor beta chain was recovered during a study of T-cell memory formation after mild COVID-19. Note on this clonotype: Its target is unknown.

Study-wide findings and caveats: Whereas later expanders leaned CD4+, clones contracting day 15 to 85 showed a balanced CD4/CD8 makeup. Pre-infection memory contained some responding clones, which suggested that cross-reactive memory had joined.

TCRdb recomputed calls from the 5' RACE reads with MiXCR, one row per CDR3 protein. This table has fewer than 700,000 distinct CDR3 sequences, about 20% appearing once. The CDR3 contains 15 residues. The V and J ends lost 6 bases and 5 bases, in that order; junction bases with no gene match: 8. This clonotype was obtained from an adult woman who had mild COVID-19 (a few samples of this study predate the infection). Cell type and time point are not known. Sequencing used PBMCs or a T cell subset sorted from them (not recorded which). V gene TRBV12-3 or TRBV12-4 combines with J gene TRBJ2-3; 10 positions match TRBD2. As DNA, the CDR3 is TGTGCCAGCAGCTCGAGCGGGGGGGCCGTAGATACGCAGTATTTT. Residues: CASSSSGGAVDTQYF.